This T cell receptor (beta chain) was captured by sequencing in a study of shared clonotypes between healthy human individuals (TCRdb year 2020). Study-level background: The cohort comprised a couple of women and three men aged 18 to 49 years. Blood TCR repertoires of about 5 healthy adults were deeply sequenced to estimate repertoire size and the extent of clonotype sharing between individuals. Libraries were prepared and TCR repertoires were sequenced by different laboratories using diverse techniques, in order to increase sequencing depth and limit assay-specific biases. Per donor, leukapheresis produced somewhere between about 0.94 and 9.5 billion PBMCs. Findings and caveats that apply to the study as a whole: Pairwise subsampling indicated that sequencing depth was expected to affect the degree of clonotype sharing among donors. Because the study included a small number of donors, the genetic and exposure-history diversity represented was limited. Only blood was sampled, and tissue TCR repertoires likely differ from those in blood.

About this clone: The target of this receptor is not known. The record has no base qualities; no much larger clone is one base away.

Donors were healthy HIV-negative adults with no recently reported acute infections or vaccinations. All donors were Caucasian adults living in Nashville, Tennessee, USA. For unsorted samples, approximately 89 million PBMCs were counted, and genomic DNA was extracted using the QIAamp DNA Blood Mini kit. Blood was obtained by leukapheresis, after which PBMCs were separated by Ficoll-Histopaque density gradient centrifugation and cryopreserved in liquid nitrogen vapor phase. The CDR3 holds 15 amino acids from the cysteine to the phenylalanine. Only the CDR3 DNA stays, 45 bases, in frame from base 1. V and J are truncated by 3 bases and 0 bases respectively, leaving an intervening sequence of 12 bases. Reading the germline V gene (reference sequence) gives CDR1 LNHDA and CDR2 SQIVND. TCR CDR3 regions were amplified from genomic DNA by multiplex PCR using the deep immunoSEQ assay. Genomic DNA extracted from each cell subset was distributed evenly over all wells of several immunoSEQ 96-well plates, and each plate served as one replicate. For unsorted PBMC, approximately 310 ng genomic DNA, equal to 30,000 or so T cell genomes, was loaded into each replicate PCR. Genomic DNA from unsorted PBMC was sequenced over ten immunoSEQ deep assay plates. Purified libraries were quantified with a Qubit 3.0 fluorometer, sized on a Bioanalyzer 2100, and re-quantified with the KAPA Library Quantification kit. A separate single-read 150-cycle Illumina NextSeq 550 flow cell was used to sequence each immunoSEQ 96-well plate. Processing in the source paper ran as follows. The immunoSEQ output contained only junctional sequences without quality scores, so filtering could not match that applied to full-length reads. To assign V/J genes and CDR3, sequences were annotated using PyIR, a Python wrapper for IgBLAST v1.9, with IMGT germline references. Reads with weak V/J assignments (E-value above 1e-6), missing CDR3, stop codons, out-of-frame junctions, or ambiguous translated residues were removed. A V3J clonotype was defined by an identical inferred V gene, J gene, and CDR3 amino acid sequence. To compute the percentage overlap between repertoires, the number of shared unique clonotypes was divided by the size of the smaller repertoire. Repertoire richness was assessed with RTK rarefaction, the Chao1 estimator, and Recon v2.1 estimates of unobserved clonotypes. Entries here come from immuneACCESS through TCRdb and include only in-frame sequences with V and J called. Some clones fail to appear in such tables; in the studies checked, an unresolved V gene covers under half of the shortfall, and the cause of the remainder is unknown. That table supplies the V and J calls and clone size; D and trimming were determined from the DNA. A total of about 500,000 clones appear in this sample, approximately 77% of them only once. The leading ten clones occupy approximately 12% of the sample.

The sequence derives from a woman in her forties in good health. Some clones in this sample may be carry-over from other donors' samples. Sequencing input: PBMCs. Rearrangement joined TRBV19 to TRBJ2-7; 5 matching bases give a weak D call of TRBD1. The CDR3 loop reads CASSIQTAYSYEQYF. The nucleotide sequence reads TGTGCCAGTAGTATCCAGACAGCCTACTCCTACGAGCAGTACTTC.